These T cell receptor beta chains were read from a single sample in a study of CD8+ T cells in alopecia areata. TCRdb's table, derived via immunoSEQ multiplex PCR, lists solely in-frame clones and lacks some. This table holds approximately 180,000 clones, just under 65% found once. The sample here was CD4+ T cells sorted from blood, taken at week 49, from a patient treated with tofacitinib. The receptors here all came from a human donor with alopecia areata. CDR3s include the opening cysteine and the closing phenylalanine or tryptophan. A D gene is named only where the DNA matches it firmly. The size of a clone is reported for some rows only, either as once, few or many, or as a class for expanded clones.

clone size | J gene | CDR3 length | V gene | D gene | CDR3 protein | CDR3 DNA
. | TRBJ1-1 | 13 | TRBV27 | . | CASSPFITTEAFF | TGTGCCAGCAGCCCATTTATAACGACTGAAGCTTTCTTT
. | TRBJ2-3 | 13 | TRBV7-2 | . | CASREGSTDTQYF | TGTGCCAGCAGAGAAGGTAGCACAGATACGCAGTATTTT
. | TRBJ2-5 | 13 | TRBV18 | . | CASSAERKETQYF | TGTGCCAGCTCCGCGGAAAGGAAAGAGACCCAGTACTTC
. | TRBJ2-5 | 15 | TRBV15 | TRBD1 | CATSREGGQGETQYF | TGTGCCACCAGCAGAGAGGGGGGACAGGGCGAGACCCAGTACTTC
. | TRBJ1-6 | 14 | TRBV30 | TRBD1 | CAWSTRTGDSPLHF | TGTGCCTGGAGTACACGGACAGGGGACTCACCCCTCCACTTT
. | TRBJ2-7 | 11 | TRBV29-1 | . | CSVWQTYEQYF | TGCAGCGTTTGGCAGACCTACGAGCAGTACTTC
few | TRBJ1-1 | 11 | TRBV29-1 | TRBD1 | CSMRGGERAFF | TGCAGCATGCGAGGGGGCGAGCGGGCTTTCTTT
. | TRBJ2-5 | 14 | TRBV7-2 | TRBD2 | CASSPGLAVETQYF | TGTGCCAGCAGCCCGGGACTAGCGGTCGAGACCCAGTACTTC
. | TRBJ2-3 | 14 | TRBV2 | TRBD2 | CASSGGAVQDTQYF | TGTGCCAGCAGCGGGGGGGCGGTCCAAGATACGCAGTATTTT
few | TRBJ2-1 | 12 | TRBV18 | . | CASSPGRSEQFF | TGTGCCAGCTCACCCGGACGTAGTGAGCAGTTCTTC
many | TRBJ2-5 | 15 | TRBV15 | TRBD1 | CATSSPGQKEETQYF | TGTGCCACCAGCTCGCCGGGACAGAAGGAAGAGACCCAGTACTTC
. | TRBJ1-2 | 13 | TRBV23-1 | . | CASSFRGNYGYTF | TGCGCCAGCAGCTTCCGAGGGAACTATGGCTACACCTTC
. | TRBJ2-7 | 14 | TRBV30 | . | CAWSDSNVPYEQYF | TGTGCCTGGAGTGACAGCAACGTACCCTACGAGCAGTACTTC
few | TRBJ1-5 | 12 | TRBV29-1 | TRBD1 | CSARTGGQPQHF | TGCAGCGCCCGGACAGGGGGTCAGCCCCAGCATTTT
. | TRBJ2-4 | 15 | TRBV2 | TRBD1 | CASSRTGIAKNIQYF | TGTGCCAGCAGCAGGACAGGGATAGCCAAAAACATTCAGTACTTC
. | TRBJ1-5 | 15 | TRBV5-1 | . | CASSQRGDSNQPQHF | TGCGCCAGCAGCCAACGGGGTGATAGCAATCAGCCCCAGCATTTT
. | TRBJ2-3 | 13 | TRBV2 | . | CASSDRRTDTQYF | TGTGCCAGCAGCGACCGGCGCACAGATACGCAGTATTTT
. | TRBJ2-2 | 16 | TRBV11-3 | TRBD2 | CASKGLKRGFAGELFF | TGTGCCAGCAAGGGACTTAAGCGGGGATTTGCCGGGGAGCTGTTTTTT
. | TRBJ2-7 | 14 | TRBV30 | TRBD1 | CAWSVLQGAYEQYF | TGTGCCTGGAGTGTACTACAGGGGGCCTACGAGCAGTACTTC
. | TRBJ2-1 | 14 | TRBV29-1 | TRBD2 | CSVDGGTRVYEQFF | TGCAGCGTTGATGGGGGGACTAGAGTTTATGAGCAGTTCTTC
. | TRBJ2-5 | 16 | TRBV15 | . | CATSRDWREGQETQYF | TGTGCCACCAGCAGAGACTGGCGGGAAGGGCAAGAGACCCAGTACTTC
. | TRBJ2-1 | 12 | TRBV30 | . | CAWRALDRSQFF | TGTGCCTGGAGAGCTCTCGACAGGAGCCAGTTCTTC
once | TRBJ2-1 | 14 | TRBV2 | TRBD2 | CASTTSGSYNEQFF | TGTGCCAGCACTACTAGCGGGAGTTACAATGAGCAGTTCTTC
. | TRBJ2-1 | 12 | TRBV29-1 | . | CSVLQINNEQFF | TGCAGCGTACTACAGATAAACAATGAGCAGTTCTTC
. | TRBJ2-5 | 16 | TRBV7-8 | TRBD1 | CASSSRGTGFQETQYF | TGTGCCAGCAGCTCCCGTGGGACAGGGTTCCAAGAGACCCAGTACTTC
. | TRBJ2-7 | 15 | TRBV5-1 | TRBD1 | CASSNYRGMSYEQYF | TGCGCCAGCAGCAACTACAGGGGAATGTCCTACGAGCAGTACTTC
. | TRBJ1-5 | 15 | TRBV7-2 | TRBD1 | CASSSRGQGSQPQHF | TGTGCCAGCAGCTCGCGGGGACAGGGAAGTCAGCCCCAGCATTTT
. | TRBJ2-1 | 13 | TRBV29-1 | . | CSVEVLEGDEQFF | TGCAGCGTTGAAGTTTTGGAGGGGGATGAGCAGTTCTTC
few | TRBJ2-6 | 17 | TRBV4-1 | . | CASSQLSEGTGANVLTF | TGCGCCAGCAGCCAGCTTTCTGAGGGAACTGGGGCCAACGTCCTGACTTTC
. | TRBJ2-1 | 14 | TRBV9 | . | CASSGAGNYNEQFF | TGTGCCAGCAGCGGAGCCGGGAACTACAATGAGCAGTTCTTC
. | TRBJ2-3 | 18 | TRBV4-3 | TRBD2 | CASSQSARSGGALDTQYF | TGCGCCAGCAGCCAATCAGCTCGTAGCGGGGGGGCCCTAGATACGCAGTATTTT
. | TRBJ1-1 | 13 | TRBV30 | . | CAWGRGFDTEAFF | TGTGCCTGGGGGAGGGGGTTTGACACTGAAGCTTTCTTT
. | TRBJ2-3 | 16 | TRBV30 | TRBD1 | CAWTWPTGEVTDTQYF | TGTGCCTGGACGTGGCCTACAGGGGAAGTCACAGATACGCAGTATTTT
. | TRBJ2-1 | 11 | TRBV2 | . | CAGFSSDEQFF | TGTGCCGGCTTTAGTTCTGATGAGCAGTTCTTC
few | TRBJ2-6 | 18 | TRBV10-3 | TRBD1 | CAIGGQGAIVSGANVLTF | TGTGCCATCGGAGGACAGGGGGCCATAGTGTCTGGGGCCAACGTCCTGACTTTC
. | TRBJ1-6 | 15 | TRBV30 | TRBD1 | CAWGTTTGFPSPLHF | TGTGCCTGGGGTACGACGACAGGGTTCCCATCACCCCTCCACTTT
. | TRBJ2-2 | 13 | TRBV4-2 | . | CASSQVSGGELFF | TGTGCCAGCAGCCAAGTAAGCGGCGGGGAGCTGTTTTTT
few | TRBJ2-3 | 17 | TRBV9 | . | CASSVLGRAGRTDTQYF | TGTGCCAGCAGCGTCCTCGGACGTGCAGGTCGAACAGATACGCAGTATTTT
. | TRBJ2-5 | 15 | TRBV11-2 | TRBD1 | CASSSDRGQGETQYF | TGTGCCAGCAGCTCGGACAGGGGGCAAGGGGAGACCCAGTACTTC
. | TRBJ2-6 | 19 | TRBV7-9 | TRBD1 | CASSTYRGLGISGANVLTF | TGTGCCAGCAGCACGTACAGGGGTTTGGGAATCTCTGGGGCCAACGTCCTGACTTTC
. | TRBJ2-1 | 14 | TRBV12-5 | . | CASGLDSTYNEQFF | TGTGCTAGTGGTTTGGACAGCACCTACAATGAGCAGTTCTTC
. | TRBJ2-2 | 11 | TRBV29-1 | . | CSVGEPGELFF | TGCAGCGTTGGGGAGCCCGGGGAGCTGTTTTTT
few | TRBJ1-5 | 17 | TRBV4-1 | TRBD1 | CASSPGDRGPWDQPQHF | TGCGCCAGCAGCCCCGGCGACAGGGGCCCTTGGGATCAGCCCCAGCATTTT
. | TRBJ2-4 | 14 | TRBV2 | . | CASSEFRGADIQYF | TGTGCCAGCAGTGAATTTCGGGGGGCGGACATTCAGTACTTC
. | TRBJ1-1 | 16 | TRBV18 | . | CASSPPRKGNRPEAFF | TGTGCCAGCTCACCACCACGTAAGGGAAATAGGCCTGAAGCTTTCTTT
. | TRBJ2-1 | 11 | TRBV5-6 | . | CASSLQNEQFF | TGTGCCAGCAGCTTGCAGAATGAGCAGTTCTTC
. | TRBJ2-3 | 13 | TRBV5-4 | . | CASSLVSTDTQYF | TGTGCCAGCAGCTTGGTGAGCACAGATACGCAGTATTTT
few | TRBJ1-5 | 15 | TRBV4-1 | . | CASSQFRDHNQPQHF | TGCGCCAGCAGCCAATTTCGGGACCACAATCAGCCCCAGCATTTT
. | TRBJ1-1 | 14 | TRBV29-1 | TRBD1 | CSVLSGTANTEAFF | TGCAGCGTATTATCCGGGACAGCGAACACTGAAGCTTTCTTT
. | TRBJ2-7 | 14 | TRBV5-6 | . | CASSSEGWAYEQYF | TGTGCCAGCTCTTCGGAAGGGTGGGCCTACGAGCAGTACTTC
. | TRBJ1-2 | 14 | TRBV29-1 | . | CSVWGAGENEGYTF | TGCAGCGTTTGGGGGGCTGGGGAAAACGAGGGCTACACCTTC
. | TRBJ1-1 | 18 | TRBV4-1 | . | CASSQGALGERVNTEAFF | TGCGCCAGCAGCCAAGGGGCTTTAGGGGAGAGGGTGAACACTGAAGCTTTCTTT
few | TRBJ1-2 | 15 | TRBV7-8 | TRBD1 | CASSSGTGEVKGYTF | TGTGCCAGCAGCTCGGGGACAGGGGAAGTGAAGGGCTACACCTTC